A single sample gave rise to the 7 T cell receptor beta chains below, sequenced in a study of beta chain features in type 1 diabetes. Study outcomes and limitations: Shortening that was moderate but significant affected the TCRB CDR3s of Type 1 diabetes patients in all four CD4+ subsets.

Antigen specificity for these receptors is unknown. The sequenced template was cDNA made from the entire isolated RNA. Here immunoSEQ multiplex PCR was the method, and the copy in TCRdb shows in-frame clones only, minus some. The table has about 650,000 clones, around 12% seen once. The sample comprised naive CD4+ T cells from blood. The origin of the receptors is a man aged 30 to 39 with type 1 diabetes.

The sample holds a few counts of this clone. The rearrangement uses TRBV5-1 and TRBJ2-3; D is unresolved. V was clipped by 4 bases and J by 1 base, with 7 bases between them. Germline V CDR1 and CDR2: SGHRS, YFSETQ. CDR3 size: 13 residues. CDR3 sequence (DNA): TGCGCCAGCAGCAAAGATCGCACAGATACGCAGTATTTT. Amino acids: CASSKDRTDTQYF.

This chain links TRBV29-1 with TRBJ1-4; D uncertain. V was clipped by 2 bases and J by 6 bases, with 7 bases between them. CDR1 and CDR2 (germline): SQVTM, ANQGSEA. The CDR3 runs to 12 residues. CDR3 DNA: TGCAGCGTTGAAAGGGATGATGAAAAACTGTTTTTT. It translates to CSVERDDEKLFF.

The sample holds a few counts of this clone. This chain links TRBV4-1 with TRBJ2-3; TRBD2 aligns across 9 bases. The CDR3 is 17 residues long. Per the germline V gene, CDR1 is MGHRA and CDR2 is YSYEKL. The J segment lost 4 bases and the V segment lost 4 bases, leaving 12 bases of the junction unmatched. This CDR3 reads CASSLTGQRGVPDTQYF. CDR3 nucleotides: TGCGCCAGCAGCCTCACGGGGCAGCGGGGGGTGCCAGATACGCAGTATTTT.

This clone has only a few counts. This chain joins TRBV7-2 and TRBJ2-6; TRBD1 agrees at 7 bases. Unmatched junction bases numbered 14, after V lost 4 bases and J lost 2 bases. The germline CDR1 and CDR2 sequences are SGHTA and FQGNSA. The CDR3 has 19 residues. CDR3 bases: TGTGCCAGCAGCTCGATTGGGACAGCGGATACTGCTGGGGCCAACGTCCTGACTTTC. This codes for CASSSIGTADTAGANVLTF.

The sample holds a few counts of this clone. The gene calls are TRBV9 and TRBJ2-1; possibly TRBD1 or TRBD2 for D (5 bases each). Germline CDR1 SGDLS, CDR2 YYNGEE. With 3 bases removed from V and 6 bases from J, the gap between germline ends came to 10 bases. This CDR3 region has 13 residues. This CDR3 is CASSAGPINEQFF. In DNA form, the CDR3 reads TGTGCCAGCAGCGCGGGACCGATCAATGAGCAGTTCTTC. The whole variable domain, filled in from reference TRBV9 and TRBJ2-1, reads DSGVTQTPKHLITATGQRVTLRCSPRSGDLSVYWYQQSLDQGLQFLIQYYNGEERAKGNILERFSAQQFPDLHSELNLSSLELGDSALYFCASSAGPINEQFFGPGTRLTVL.

This clone has only a few counts. The rearrangement joins TRBV18 to TRBJ2-3; D is uncertain. Per germline, CDR1 KGHSH and CDR2 LQKENI. With 3 bases removed from V and 2 bases from J, the gap between germline ends came to 9 bases. The CDR3 covers 14 residues. CDR3 nucleotides: TGTGCCAGCTCACCGGCAGGACCCACAGATACGCAGTATTTT. Its protein product is CASSPAGPTDTQYF.

The V call is TRBV18, the J call TRBJ2-6; D uncertain. CDR3 length: 15 amino acids. Trimming removed 6 bases from V and 1 base from J, with 10 bases in between. Germline V gives CDR1 KGHSH, CDR2 LQKENI. The CDR3 spells CASSPDKSGANVLTF. The CDR3 nucleotides read TGTGCCAGCTCGCCCGACAAATCTGGGGCCAACGTCCTGACTTTC.